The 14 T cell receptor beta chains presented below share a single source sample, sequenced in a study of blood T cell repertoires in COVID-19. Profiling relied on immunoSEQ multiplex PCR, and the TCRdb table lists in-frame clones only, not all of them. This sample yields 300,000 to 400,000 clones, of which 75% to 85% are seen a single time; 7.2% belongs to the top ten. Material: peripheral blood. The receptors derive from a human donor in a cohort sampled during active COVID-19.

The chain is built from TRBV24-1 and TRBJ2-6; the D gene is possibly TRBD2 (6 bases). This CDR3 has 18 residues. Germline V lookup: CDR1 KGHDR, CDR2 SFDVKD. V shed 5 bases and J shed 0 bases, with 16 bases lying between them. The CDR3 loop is CATSGTAGRLSGANVLTF. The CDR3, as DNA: TGTGCCACCAGTGGCACGGCTGGGAGGCTCTCTGGGGCCAACGTCCTGACTTTC.

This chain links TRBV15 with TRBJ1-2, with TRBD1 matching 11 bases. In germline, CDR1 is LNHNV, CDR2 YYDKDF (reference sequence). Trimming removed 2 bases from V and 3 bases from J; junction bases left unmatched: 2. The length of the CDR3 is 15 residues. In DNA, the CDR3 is TGTGCCACCAGCAGACCGGGACAGGGGGACTATGGCTACACCTTC. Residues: CATSRPGQGDYGYTF. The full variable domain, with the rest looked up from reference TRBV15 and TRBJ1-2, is DAMVIQNPRYQVTQFGKPVTLSCSQTLNHNVMYWYQQKSSQAPKLLFHYYDKDFNNEADTPDNFQSRRPNTSFCFLDIRSPGLGDTAMYLCATSRPGQGDYGYTFGSGTRLTVV.

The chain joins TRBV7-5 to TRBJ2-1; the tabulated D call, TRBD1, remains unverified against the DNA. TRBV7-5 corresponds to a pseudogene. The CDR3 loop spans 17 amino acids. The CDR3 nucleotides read TGTGTCAGAAGCTTAGCCCTCAACAGGGCCATATACAATGAGCAGTTCTTC. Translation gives CVRSLALNRAIYNEQFF.

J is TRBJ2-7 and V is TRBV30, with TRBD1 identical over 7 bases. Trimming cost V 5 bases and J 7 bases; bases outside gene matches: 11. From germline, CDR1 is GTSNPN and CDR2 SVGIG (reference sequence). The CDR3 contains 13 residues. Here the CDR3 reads CAWAPRPRGEQYF. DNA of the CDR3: TGTGCCTGGGCGCCACGGCCCAGGGGGGAGCAGTACTTC.

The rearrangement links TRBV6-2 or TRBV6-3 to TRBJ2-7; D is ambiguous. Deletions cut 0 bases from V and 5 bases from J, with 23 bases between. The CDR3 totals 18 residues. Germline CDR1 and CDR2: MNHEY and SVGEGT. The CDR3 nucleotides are TGTGCCAGCAGTTACTCGAGGCTTGTAGTTCGGGTAAATGACGAGCAGTACTTC. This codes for CASSYSRLVVRVNDEQYF.

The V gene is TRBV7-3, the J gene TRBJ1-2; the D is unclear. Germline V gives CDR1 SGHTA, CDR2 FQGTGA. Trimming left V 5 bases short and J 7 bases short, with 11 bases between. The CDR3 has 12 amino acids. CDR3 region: CASSPGGGGYTF. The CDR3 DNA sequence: TGTGCCAGCAGCCCGGGAGGCGGTGGCTACACCTTC.

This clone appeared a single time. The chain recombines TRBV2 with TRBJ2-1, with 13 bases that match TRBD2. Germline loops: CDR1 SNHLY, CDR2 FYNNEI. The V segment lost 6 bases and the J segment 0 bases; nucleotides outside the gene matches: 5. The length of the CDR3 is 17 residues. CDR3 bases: TGTGCCAGCAGATCGGGACTAGCGGGGAGCTCCTACAATGAGCAGTTCTTC. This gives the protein CASRSGLAGSSYNEQFF.

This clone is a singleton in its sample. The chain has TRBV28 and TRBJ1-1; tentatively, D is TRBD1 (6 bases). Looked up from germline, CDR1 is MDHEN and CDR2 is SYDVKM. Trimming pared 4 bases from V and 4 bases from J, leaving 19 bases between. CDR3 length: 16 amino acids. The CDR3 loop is CASSSPGGPQGTEAFF. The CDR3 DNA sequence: TGTGCCAGCAGTTCCCCCGGGGGGCCCCAAGGCACTGAAGCTTTCTTT.

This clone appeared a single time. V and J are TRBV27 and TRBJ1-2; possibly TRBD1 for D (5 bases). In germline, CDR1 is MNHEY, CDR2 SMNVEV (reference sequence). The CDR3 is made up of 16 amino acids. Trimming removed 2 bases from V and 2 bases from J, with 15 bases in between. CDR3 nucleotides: TGTGCCAGCAGTTTAGGGGGGGACGGAGGAAACTATGGCTACACCTTC. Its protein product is CASSLGGDGGNYGYTF.

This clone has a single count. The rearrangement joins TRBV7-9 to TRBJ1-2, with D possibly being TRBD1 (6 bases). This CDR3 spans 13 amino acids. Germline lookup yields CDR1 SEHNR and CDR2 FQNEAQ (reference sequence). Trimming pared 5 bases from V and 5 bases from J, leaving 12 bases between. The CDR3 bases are TGTGCCAGCAGCACAGGGAAGAGATATGGCTACACCTTC. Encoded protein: CASSTGKRYGYTF.

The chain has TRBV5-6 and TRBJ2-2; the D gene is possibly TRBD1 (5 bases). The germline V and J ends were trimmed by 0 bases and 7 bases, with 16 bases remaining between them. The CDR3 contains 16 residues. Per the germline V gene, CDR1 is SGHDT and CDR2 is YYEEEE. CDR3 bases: TGTGCCAGCAGCTTGGTTGCGGACAATAGAGGCGGGGAGCTGTTTTTT. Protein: CASSLVADNRGGELFF.

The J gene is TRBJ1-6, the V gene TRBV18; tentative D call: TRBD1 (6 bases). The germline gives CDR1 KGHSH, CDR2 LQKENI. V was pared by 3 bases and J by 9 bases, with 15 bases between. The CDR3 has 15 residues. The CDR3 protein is CASSPGDRPSSPLHF. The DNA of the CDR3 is TGTGCCAGCTCACCTGGAGACAGGCCTAGTTCACCCCTCCACTTT.

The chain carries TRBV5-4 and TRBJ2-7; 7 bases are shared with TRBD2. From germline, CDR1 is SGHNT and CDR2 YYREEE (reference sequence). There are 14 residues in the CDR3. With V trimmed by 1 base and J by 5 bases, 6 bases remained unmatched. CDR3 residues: CASSLSGGNHEQYF. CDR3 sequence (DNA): TGTGCCAGCAGCTTGTCCGGGGGGAATCACGAGCAGTACTTC.

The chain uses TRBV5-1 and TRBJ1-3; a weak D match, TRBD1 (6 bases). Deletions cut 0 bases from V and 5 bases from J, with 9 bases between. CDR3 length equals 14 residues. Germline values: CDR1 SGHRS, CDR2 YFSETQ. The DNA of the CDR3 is TGCGCCAGCAGCTTGGACAGGGATCGAAACACCATATATTTT. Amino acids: CASSLDRDRNTIYF.